A selection of T cell receptor beta chains follows, all from one sample in a study of shared clonotypes between healthy human individuals. The data were produced by immunoSEQ multiplex PCR, yet TCRdb's version contains in-frame clones alone and is incomplete. In the table there are over 400,000 clones, more than 95% of which are singletons. The sample comprised naive CD4+ T cells sorted from blood. All receptors derive from a woman in her 30s in good health. The CDR3 runs from the conserved cysteine through the conserved F or W. The D gene is left open where the match is weak. Not every row has a clone size; where given, it reads once, few, many or a size class.

J | size | D | V | CDR3 | DNA
TRBJ2-7 | . | . | TRBV7-9 | CASSFELYEQYF | TGTGCCAGCAGCTTCGAGTTATACGAGCAGTACTTC
TRBJ2-7 | . | . | TRBV7-9 | CASSPTPGLLTYEQYF | TGTGCCAGCAGCCCAACACCGGGACTGTTAACCTACGAGCAGTACTTC
TRBJ2-3 | . | . | TRBV18 | CASSPDGSTDTQYF | TGTGCCAGCTCGCCGGATGGTAGCACAGATACGCAGTATTTT
TRBJ2-1 | . | TRBD2 | TRBV6-6 | CASSHSGSFDNEQFF | TGTGCCAGCAGTCATAGCGGGAGTTTTGACAATGAGCAGTTCTTC
TRBJ2-7 | . | TRBD2 | TRBV5-4 | CASSPGLAGVTYEQYF | TGTGCCAGCAGCCCGGGACTAGCGGGAGTTACCTACGAGCAGTACTTC
TRBJ2-5 | . | . | TRBV4-1 | CASSQDLAEYGTQYF | TGCGCCAGCAGCCAAGACCTAGCTGAGTATGGGACCCAGTACTTC
TRBJ2-7 | . | . | TRBV29-1 | CSVAEAAFYEQYF | TGCAGCGTTGCCGAGGCGGCTTTCTACGAGCAGTACTTC
TRBJ1-2 | . | . | TRBV19 | CATEQGYGYGYTF | TGTGCCACCGAACAGGGATATGGCTATGGCTACACCTTC
TRBJ2-3 | . | . | TRBV5-1 | CASSLITDTQYF | TGCGCCAGCAGCTTAATCACAGATACGCAGTATTTT
TRBJ2-7 | . | TRBD1 | TRBV14 | CASSQNRGREQYF | TGTGCCAGCAGCCAAAACAGGGGGCGCGAGCAGTACTTC
TRBJ2-3 | . | TRBD2 | TRBV19 | CASSIRAGGLAITTDTQYF | TGTGCCAGTAGTATTAGAGCGGGAGGGCTCGCAATAACCACAGATACGCAGTATTTT
TRBJ2-7 | once | TRBD2 | TRBV29-1 | CSVGGRVTYEQYF | TGCAGCGTTGGCGGGAGAGTGACCTACGAGCAGTACTTC
TRBJ2-7 | once | TRBD1 | TRBV7-9 | CASSRDRVSYEQYF | TGTGCCAGCAGCCGCGACAGGGTCTCCTACGAGCAGTACTTC
TRBJ2-3 | once | TRBD1 | TRBV10-1 | CASSDADRVSDTQYF | TGCGCCAGCAGTGATGCGGACAGGGTATCAGATACGCAGTATTTT
TRBJ2-1 | . | TRBD2 | TRBV2 | CASRHTSGRVDEQFF | TGTGCCAGCAGACATACTAGCGGGAGGGTCGATGAGCAGTTCTTC
TRBJ1-2 | . | TRBD1 | TRBV5-1 | CASSTGTGGDYGYTF | TGCGCCAGCAGCACTGGGACAGGGGGCGACTATGGCTACACCTTC
TRBJ1-4 | . | . | TRBV18 | CASSPPGQPHEKLFF | TGTGCCAGCTCACCACCGGGGCAGCCTCATGAAAAACTGTTTTTT
TRBJ2-3 | once | TRBD2 | TRBV5-1 | CASSLVATSGNTDTQYF | TGCGCCAGCAGCTTGGTGGCGACTAGCGGAAACACAGATACGCAGTATTTT
TRBJ1-5 | once | . | TRBV2 | CASSDQGGSNQPQHF | TGTGCCAGCAGTGATCAGGGAGGTAGCAATCAGCCCCAGCATTTT
TRBJ1-4 | . | . | TRBV5-4 | CASSWFATNEKLFF | TGTGCCAGCAGCTGGTTTGCAACTAATGAAAAACTGTTTTTT
TRBJ1-2 | . | . | TRBV28 | CASSPGGLGYTF | TGTGCCAGCAGTCCCGGGGGTCTTGGCTACACCTTC
TRBJ2-7 | . | . | TRBV11-1 | CASSLDRLEQYF | TGTGCCAGCAGCCTTGACAGGTTGGAGCAGTACTTC
TRBJ1-1 | . | . | TRBV30 | CAWSDPPTDTEAFF | TGTGCCTGGAGTGACCCCCCGACAGACACTGAAGCTTTCTTT
TRBJ2-1 | . | . | TRBV5-1 | CASSLETASYNEQFF | TGCGCCAGCAGCTTGGAGACGGCTTCCTACAATGAGCAGTTCTTC
TRBJ1-2 | . | . | TRBV27 | CASSPGRGGGYTF | TGTGCCAGCAGTCCGGGGAGGGGGGGTGGCTACACCTTC
TRBJ2-3 | . | TRBD2 | TRBV9 | CASSPSGQPGDTQYF | TGTGCCAGCAGCCCTAGCGGGCAGCCTGGGGATACGCAGTATTTT
TRBJ2-1 | . | TRBD2 | TRBV2 | CASSEERTSGGANEQFF | TGTGCCAGCAGTGAAGAACGGACTAGCGGGGGGGCGAATGAGCAGTTCTTC
TRBJ2-5 | . | . | TRBV6-1 | CASSAGRGQETQYF | TGTGCCAGCAGTGCGGGGAGGGGGCAAGAGACCCAGTACTTC
TRBJ2-1 | . | . | TRBV19 | CASSADSLGGEQFF | TGTGCCAGTAGTGCGGACTCTCTTGGCGGCGAGCAGTTCTTC
TRBJ2-1 | once | . | TRBV4-1 | CASSQGNSYNEQFF | TGCGCCAGCAGCCAAGGAAACTCCTACAATGAGCAGTTCTTC
TRBJ2-7 | . | TRBD2 | TRBV5-4 | CASSRGTSGSTLLGDEQYF | TGTGCCAGCAGCCGAGGGACTAGCGGGAGCACACTCCTGGGGGACGAGCAGTACTTC
TRBJ2-7 | . | . | TRBV5-1 | CASRENRSSYEQYF | TGCGCCAGCAGGGAAAACCGAAGCTCCTACGAGCAGTACTTC